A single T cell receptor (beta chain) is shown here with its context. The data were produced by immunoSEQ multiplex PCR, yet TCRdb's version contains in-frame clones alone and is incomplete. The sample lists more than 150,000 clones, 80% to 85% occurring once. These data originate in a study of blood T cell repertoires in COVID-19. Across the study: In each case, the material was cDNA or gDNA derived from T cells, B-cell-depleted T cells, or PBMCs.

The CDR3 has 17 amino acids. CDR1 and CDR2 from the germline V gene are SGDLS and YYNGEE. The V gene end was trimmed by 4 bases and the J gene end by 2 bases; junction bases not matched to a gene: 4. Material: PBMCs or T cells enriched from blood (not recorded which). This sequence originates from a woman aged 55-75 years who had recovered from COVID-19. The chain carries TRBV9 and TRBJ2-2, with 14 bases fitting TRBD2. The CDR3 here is CASSLGLAGGNTGELFF. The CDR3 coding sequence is TGTGCCAGCAGCCTTGGACTAGCGGGGGGCAACACCGGGGAGCTGTTTTTT.